Detailed here is one T cell receptor (beta chain). Its antigen is still unknown. Clones were sequenced by immunoSEQ multiplex PCR, and TCRdb holds only the in-frame ones, with some missing. The table shows about 160,000 clones, with around 89% occurring only once. Pooled together were second doses at about 4 or about 12 weeks. This CDR3 is built from 13 residues. Germline V gene data show CDR1 as SGHRS and CDR2 as YFSETQ. Trimming pared 2 bases from V and 5 bases from J, leaving 10 bases between. The sample originates from a study of T cell responses to AZD1222 COVID-19 vaccine. The study's findings and limits: Unmutated variant regions reportedly attract nearly half of all spike-specific TCRs. Once two AZD1222 doses were given, Spike-specific TCR breadth and depth went up.

The sequence came from an adult who received the AZD1222 COVID-19 vaccine. This chain connects TRBV5-1 to TRBJ2-5, with unresolved D. Material: peripheral blood, obtained 28 days after the second AZD1222 dose. The DNA of the CDR3 is TGCGCCAGCAGCTTAAATCAACGGGAGACCCAGTACTTC. Translating gives CASSLNQRETQYF.